This T cell receptor beta chain was sequenced during a study of shared clonotypes between healthy human individuals. Study results and limitations: It was observed that around 5% of naive CD4 clonotypes were shared across several donors. An anticipated effect of sequencing depth on clonotype sharing among donors was recognized. Large depth notwithstanding, sorted-subset sequencing proved incomplete by rarefaction.

The V end lost 3 bases, the J end lost 3 bases, and 6 bases lay between the germline ends. The CDR3 covers 12 residues. CDR1 and CDR2 (germline): SQVTM, ANQGSEA. As regards this clone: Its antigen is currently unknown.

Using immunoSEQ multiplex PCR, the repertoire was profiled, and TCRdb retains in-frame clones only, with some absent. The sample comprises over a million clones, approximately 98.5% of which are singletons, and 0.3% to 0.45% rests with the top ten. The V gene is TRBV29-1, the J gene TRBJ2-1; D is uncertain. The sequence was obtained from a man aged 25-45 years in good health. Sequenced input: naive CD4+ T cells sorted from blood. Subset of the sample: CD45RA+ positively selected. CDR3 residues: CSVEVYYNEQFF. The CDR3 DNA reads TGCAGCGTTGAGGTGTACTACAATGAGCAGTTCTTC.